Below, 15 T cell receptor beta chains from the same sample are listed, as sequenced in a study of shared clonotypes between healthy human individuals. The method was immunoSEQ multiplex PCR; TCRdb's version includes in-frame clones alone and lacks a portion of them. The sample holds around 2.1 million clones, approximately 96% seen once. The sequencing input was naive CD4+ T cells sorted from blood. Subset given: CD45RA+ positively selected. Receptors were obtained from a young man in good health.

This chain uses TRBV18 with TRBJ2-1; 10 bases agree with TRBD1. The J segment lost 3 bases and the V segment lost 0 bases, leaving 5 bases of the junction unmatched. The CDR3 extends over 17 amino acids. CDR1 is KGHSH, CDR2 LQKENI, per germline. The CDR3 loop is CASSPPSGTGVYNEQFF. CDR3 DNA sequence: TGTGCCAGCTCACCACCTTCGGGGACAGGGGTCTACAATGAGCAGTTCTTC.

The V and J genes are TRBV10-3 and TRBJ2-6, with D possibly TRBD1 on 6 matching bases. Trimming left V 10 bases short and J 2 bases short, with 12 bases between. Germline assignment: CDR1 ENHRY and CDR2 SYGVKD. There are 14 residues in the CDR3. The CDR3 DNA sequence: TGTGCCACCAGGGGAAGCACTGGGGCCAACGTCCTGACTTTC. Translation gives CATRGSTGANVLTF.

Worth noting for this clone: This sample also contains other DNA sequences that code for the same CDR3. The chain is built from TRBV6-4 and TRBJ1-2; 8 bases are shared with TRBD1. The germline gives CDR1 MRHNA, CDR2 SNTAGT. Trimming at V came to 4 bases and at J to 5 bases, leaving 3 bases not matched to a gene. CDR3 length equals 13 residues. The CDR3, as DNA: TGTGCCAGCAGTGCTACAGGGGGTTATGGCTACACCTTC. Protein: CASSATGGYGYTF.

To note about this clone: Other DNA sequences within the sample encode an identical CDR3. The chain has TRBV6-1 and TRBJ1-1; 7 bases align to TRBD1. The germline V gene has CDR1 MNHNS and CDR2 SASEGT. The CDR3 is made up of 14 amino acids. With V trimmed by 4 bases and J by 1 base, 3 bases remained unmatched. DNA of the CDR3: TGTGCCAGCAGTGCCGGGACAGCGAACACTGAAGCTTTCTTT. It yields the protein CASSAGTANTEAFF.

This sequence joins TRBV7-3 and TRBJ2-2; 7 bases fit TRBD1. CDR3 size: 14 residues. Germline assignment: CDR1 SGHTA and CDR2 FQGTGA. Trimming removed 5 bases from V and 7 bases from J; junction bases left unmatched: 7. CDR3 DNA: TGTGCCAGCAGCAAGGGGACAGCCTACGGGGAGCTGTTTTTT. This translates into CASSKGTAYGELFF.

This chain uses TRBV5-6 with TRBJ2-2; 7 bases line up with TRBD2. The germline CDR1 and CDR2 sequences are SGHDT and YYEEEE. The CDR3 length is 16 residues. J gave up 6 bases and V 4 bases, and 12 bases lay outside the gene matches. CDR3 amino acids: CASSLDGRERAGELFF. CDR3 DNA: TGTGCCAGCAGCCTCGATGGGCGGGAGAGGGCCGGGGAGCTGTTTTTT.

The count of this clone is one. The chain combines TRBV6-5 with TRBJ2-5; a possible D gene is TRBD2 (6 bases). The better agreement between TRBJ2-7 and the DNA end casts doubt on the J call. The CDR3 contains 15 residues. CDR1 is MNHEY and CDR2 is SVGAGI in the germline V gene. The CDR3 loop is CASSYRASANYEQYF. Here the CDR3 DNA reads TGTGCCAGCAGTTACCGGGCTAGCGCCAACTACGAGCAGTACTTC.

This sequence joins TRBV7-3 and TRBJ2-1; 7 bases map to TRBD1. The CDR3 totals 15 residues. V was pared by 0 bases and J by 7 bases, with 6 bases of the junction left unmatched. CDR1 and CDR2 (germline): SGHTA, FQGTGA. CDR3 amino acids: CASSLTGQIANEQFF. The CDR3 DNA reads as TGTGCCAGCAGCTTAACGGGACAGATAGCTAATGAGCAGTTCTTC.

This clone has a single count. The chain employs TRBV5-1 and TRBJ2-3, with D perhaps matching TRBD2 (5 bases). The CDR3 has 13 residues. CDR1 SGHRS and CDR2 YFSETQ come from the germline V gene. V lost 5 bases to trimming and J lost 2 bases, with 9 bases between them. CDR3 amino acids: CASRPGYTDTQYF. The CDR3 DNA is TGCGCCAGCAGGCCGGGATACACAGATACGCAGTATTTT. The full variable domain, in which reference TRBV5-1 and TRBJ2-3 provide the parts outside the CDR3, is KAGVTQTPRYLIKTRGQQVTLSCSPISGHRSVSWYQQTPGQGLQFLFEYFSETQRNKGNFPGRFSGRQFSNSRSEMNVSTLELGDSALYLCASRPGYTDTQYFGPGTRLTVL.

A remark on this clone: Other DNA sequences of this sample code for an identical CDR3. The V call is TRBV6-6, the J call TRBJ1-1; D remains ambiguous. CDR1 is MNHNY and CDR2 is SVGAGI in the germline V gene (reference sequence). Trimming shortened V by 2 bases and J by 5 bases, and 6 bases separated the two germline ends. CDR3 length equals 12 residues. CDR3 amino acids: CASSYADTEAFF. DNA for the CDR3: TGTGCCAGCAGTTACGCCGATACTGAAGCTTTCTTT.

The rearrangement joins TRBV27 to TRBJ2-3, with no clear D. The CDR3 is 12 residues long. Trimming took 4 bases from V and 4 from J, leaving 6 bases between them. From germline, CDR1 is MNHEY and CDR2 SMNVEV (reference sequence). The CDR3 DNA is TGTGCCAGCAGTTCGAGCCCAGATACGCAGTATTTT. This translates into CASSSSPDTQYF.

To note about this clone: Distinct nucleotide sequences in the sample also encode this CDR3. The rearrangement uses TRBV5-1 and TRBJ2-3; D unresolved. The CDR3 runs 11 residues. The ends were cut back, 2 bases at V and 5 bases at J, with 3 bases in the middle. CDR1 is SGHRS, CDR2 YFSETQ, per germline. DNA of the CDR3: TGCGCCAGCAGCTTAGGAGATACGCAGTATTTT. Translation gives CASSLGDTQYF.

The CDR3 nucleotides read TGCGCCAGCAGCTTGAGGGAGGGGTTGTCGGCCAAAAACATTCAGTACTTC. Translated, it gives CASSLREGLSAKNIQYF. This chain joins TRBV5-1 and TRBJ2-4; 7 bases are shared with TRBD2. This CDR3 is 17 amino acids long. V trimming: 1 base; J trimming: 1 base; junction bases outside the gene matches: 8. Germline V gene sequence: CDR1 SGHRS, CDR2 YFSETQ.

This chain links TRBV7-2 with TRBJ2-1; 7 bases are shared with TRBD2. The CDR3 is made up of 13 amino acids. Unmatched junction bases numbered 9, after V lost 4 bases and J lost 12 bases. Germline-derived CDR1 and CDR2 are SGHTA and FQGNSA. CDR3 region: CASSSLLERGQFF. The DNA of the CDR3 is TGTGCCAGCAGCTCCCTCCTCGAGCGGGGGCAGTTCTTC.

V usage is TRBV5-1 and J usage is TRBJ2-7, with 13 bases aligning to TRBD2. Germline CDR1 and CDR2: SGHRS and YFSETQ. The CDR3 is 17 residues long. V was clipped by 4 bases and J by 4 bases; unmatched bases: 11. CDR3 nucleotides: TGCGCCAGCAGCCAACTGGCCGGGACTAGCGGGGCGTACGAGCAGTACTTC. This gives the protein CASSQLAGTSGAYEQYF.